This TCR beta chain is from a study of T cell clones after liver transplantation. Study details: Liver transplant recipients had immunosuppression withdrawal attempted within 2 years. Three of the eight recipients were HCV-positive; the rest had non-autoimmune, non-viral transplant indications.

The germline V gene encodes CDR1 SGHRS and CDR2 YFSETQ. The CDR3 covers 13 residues. With 4 bases clipped from V and 6 bases from J, the junction kept 5 bases outside the gene matches. Profiled with immunoSEQ multiplex PCR; TCRdb holds only in-frame clones, not every one. In the table there are about 68,000 clones, nearly 95% of which are singletons. General study results and limits: Compared with third party-reactive sequences, donor-reactive ones declined more, independent of withdrawal success. A significant post-transplant drop in circulating graft-donor-reactive CD4 TCRbeta sequences occurred in most of the 8 subjects.

On this clone itself: The antigen is unknown.

The sequence came from a human patient who received a liver transplant. Some T cells may be the graft donor's. The input for sequencing was CD4+ T cells from blood, taken around 25 months after liver transplant. The chain couples TRBV5-1 to TRBJ1-1; 8 bases fit TRBD1. CDR3 sequence reads: CASSTGQAAEAFF. The CDR3 DNA sequence: TGCGCCAGCAGCACGGGACAGGCTGCTGAAGCTTTCTTT.